A single sample gave rise to the 20 T cell receptor beta chains below, sequenced in a study of a mutant IDH1 vaccine in newly diagnosed glioma. No antigens are known for them. The protocol was immunoSEQ multiplex PCR, while the TCRdb copy is restricted to in-frame clones and leaves out a portion. The repertoire holds over 55,000 clones, 81% seen once, with around 8.4% in the top ten. Time point here: week 23, last vaccination. Topical imiquimod accompanied each vaccine dose, which consisted of 300 ug of mutant IDH1 20-mer peptide. The input for sequencing was PBMCs, taken from a glioma patient whose treatment included an IDH1 peptide vaccine. These receptors were obtained from a woman between 40 and 50 years old with glioma. Some clones in this sample may be carry-over from other donors' samples.

The J gene is TRBJ1-4, the V gene TRBV9; 7 bases are a match to TRBD1. This CDR3 comprises 15 residues. The V segment lost 0 bases and the J segment 5 bases; nucleotides outside the gene matches: 4. Germline CDR1 SGDLS, CDR2 YYNGEE. The CDR3 spells CASSVAGTANEKLFF. CDR3 DNA: TGTGCCAGCAGCGTAGCTGGGACAGCAAATGAAAAACTGTTTTTT.

The chain links TRBV15 to TRBJ2-5; TRBD1 matches 9 bases. This CDR3 region has 16 residues. The trim removed 3 bases at V and 3 bases at J, leaving 8 bases unmatched. CDR1 LNHNV and CDR2 YYDKDF come from the germline V gene (reference sequence). The CDR3 loop is CATSSTPGQGEETQYF. CDR3 bases: TGTGCCACCAGCAGTACGCCGGGACAGGGCGAAGAGACCCAGTACTTC.

This clone has a single count. V is TRBV30 and J is TRBJ2-3, with unresolved D. This CDR3 is 18 amino acids long. Germline lookup yields CDR1 GTSNPN and CDR2 SVGIG (reference sequence). V lost 3 bases and J 0 bases, leaving 22 bases between the germline ends. This chain's CDR3 is CAWSGVRAKTSSTDTQYF. The CDR3 DNA reads TGTGCCTGGAGCGGAGTAAGGGCGAAGACCTCTAGCACAGATACGCAGTATTTT.

This CDR3 reads CASNPRTQAFGNTIYF. CDR3 DNA sequence: TGTGCCAGCAACCCCAGGACACAGGCGTTCGGAAACACCATATATTTT. This chain connects TRBV5-6 to TRBJ1-3; weak D call: TRBD1 (5 bases). The CDR3 covers 16 residues. With 6 bases removed from V and 4 bases from J, the gap between germline ends came to 20 bases. Looked up from germline, CDR1 is SGHDT and CDR2 is YYEEEE.

The chain couples TRBV2 to TRBJ2-5; 9 nucleotides agree with TRBD2. The germline V gene has CDR1 SNHLY and CDR2 FYNNEI. Trimming removed 6 bases from V and 5 bases from J; junction bases left unmatched: 10. The CDR3 is made up of 15 amino acids. The CDR3 spells CASRFPAGGEETQYF. The DNA for the CDR3 is TGTGCCAGCAGGTTCCCAGCGGGGGGAGAGGAGACCCAGTACTTC.

The chain joins TRBV7-6 to TRBJ1-2; a possible D gene is TRBD1 (5 bases). CDR3 length equals 14 residues. Between the trimmed V and J ends, which lost 5 bases and 8 bases, there was a span of 18 bases. Germline CDR1 is SGHVS and CDR2 is FNYEAQ. The CDR3 region is CASSQDSATEGYTF. CDR3 nucleotide sequence: TGTGCCAGCAGCCAAGACAGTGCTACGGAGGGCTACACCTTC.

In DNA, the CDR3 is TGTGCCAGCAGCTTAGTTGGGGGCGGGGGGTCCGGCGAGCAGTACTTC. Translation gives CASSLVGGGGSGEQYF. The chain links TRBV7-2 to TRBJ2-7; 8 bases fit TRBD2. Looked up from germline, CDR1 is SGHTA and CDR2 is FQGNSA. The J segment lost 6 bases and the V segment lost 1 base, leaving 11 bases of the junction unmatched. The CDR3 consists of 16 residues.

V usage is TRBV7-9 and J usage is TRBJ1-2; 7 bases align to TRBD1. Germline V lookup: CDR1 SEHNR, CDR2 FQNEAQ (reference sequence). The CDR3 covers 14 residues. V gave up 0 bases and J gave up 8 bases; unmatched junction bases: 6. In nucleotides, the CDR3 is TGTGCCAGCAGCTTAGCGCGCACAGGGGACGGCTACACCTTC. It specifies CASSLARTGDGYTF.

The J gene is TRBJ2-1, the V gene TRBV7-2, with D maybe TRBD2 (7 bases). The CDR3 has 16 residues. The V end was cut by 5 bases, the J end by 7 bases, with 21 bases between. Per germline, CDR1 SGHTA and CDR2 FQGNSA. For the CDR3, the DNA is TGTGCCAGCAGCCGGAGGGAGGGGGTAACGGGGAATGAGCAGTTCTTC. Translated, it gives CASSRREGVTGNEQFF.

J is TRBJ2-1 and V is TRBV29-1; 7 bases match TRBD2. Germline loops: CDR1 SQVTM, CDR2 ANQGSEA. V dropped 3 bases and J dropped 6; count of bases not matched to a gene: 5. CDR3 length: 13 amino acids. Written as DNA, the CDR3 is TGCAGCGTTGATGGCGGGAGCTCCAATGAGCAGTTCTTC. Its translation is CSVDGGSSNEQFF.

The chain is built from TRBV10-1 and TRBJ1-1, with D maybe TRBD1 (6 bases). Germline V gives CDR1 WNHNN, CDR2 SYGVQD (reference sequence). The V end was cut by 6 bases, the J end by 4 bases, with 15 bases between. The CDR3 is 14 amino acids. CDR3 in amino acids: CASSPNRVGTEAFF. CDR3 nucleotides: TGCGCCAGCAGCCCGAACAGGGTCGGCACTGAAGCTTTCTTT.

The chain links TRBV29-1 to TRBJ1-5; D perhaps matches TRBD1 (6 bases). Germline lookup yields CDR1 SQVTM and CDR2 ANQGSEA. This CDR3 is 15 amino acids long. The ends were cut back, 2 bases at V and 7 bases at J, with 18 bases in the middle. As DNA, the CDR3 is TGCAGCGTTGAAATGGGGGCCGGCCCAGGCCAGCCCCAGCATTTT. This encodes CSVEMGAGPGQPQHF.

The chain recombines TRBV2 with TRBJ2-1, with TRBD2 matching over 10 bases. The junction had 11 bases not matched to a gene; V was cut back by 5 bases and J by 10 bases. The germline gives CDR1 SNHLY, CDR2 FYNNEI. The length of the CDR3 is 15 residues. CDR3: CASSRQGAGGREQFF. As DNA, the CDR3 is TGTGCCAGCAGTCGCCAGGGAGCGGGGGGGCGAGAGCAGTTCTTC.

This chain uses TRBV5-3 with TRBJ1-6, with unresolved D. Being an ORF, TRBV5-3 has a function that is uncertain. Trimming shortened V by 4 bases and J by 6 bases, and 14 bases separated the two germline ends. The CDR3 is made up of 15 amino acids. The DNA of the CDR3 is TGTGCCAGAAGCCACCGGGCGGAGGGTAATTCACCCCTCCACTTT. It translates to CARSHRAEGNSPLHF.

The chain has TRBV10-3 and TRBJ1-1; D possibly corresponds to TRBD1 (5 bases). This CDR3 spans 15 amino acids. V gave up 0 bases and J gave up 4 bases, with 12 bases separating them. Germline assignment: CDR1 ENHRY and CDR2 SYGVKD. This chain's CDR3 is CAISESAGERTEAFF. The CDR3, as DNA: TGTGCCATCAGTGAGTCTGCGGGGGAGCGCACTGAAGCTTTCTTT.

This sequence joins TRBV14 and TRBJ1-2, with unresolved D. Per the germline V gene, CDR1 is SGHDN and CDR2 is FVKESK. Trimming removed 1 base at V and 3 bases at J, with 6 bases between. This CDR3 has 13 amino acids. CDR3 nucleotide sequence: TGTGCCAGCAGCCAAGGTTCCCACTATGGCTACACCTTC. This codes for CASSQGSHYGYTF.

This sequence joins TRBV7-8 and TRBJ2-5; D not certain. Germline loops: CDR1 SGHVS, CDR2 FQNEAQ. Deletions cut 5 bases from V and 0 bases from J, with 4 bases between. This CDR3 has 12 amino acids. The CDR3 coding sequence is TGTGCCAGCAGCCAATACCAAGAGACCCAGTACTTC. Translating it yields CASSQYQETQYF.

This clone appeared a few times. This sequence joins TRBV11-2 and TRBJ1-1; tentatively, D is TRBD1 (6 bases). V shed 1 base and J shed 4 bases, with 10 bases lying between them. CDR1 and CDR2 (germline): SGHAT, FQNNGV. The CDR3 spans 14 residues. Written as DNA, the CDR3 is TGTGCCAGCAGCTTAGGGCTGGGGGCCACTGAAGCTTTCTTT. It encodes CASSLGLGATEAFF.

The V and J genes are TRBV7-2 and TRBJ2-7; TRBD1 matches at 12 bases. V lost 6 bases and J lost 4; bases outside the gene matches: 4. The CDR3 is 14 residues long. Germline V gene data show CDR1 as SGHTA and CDR2 as FQGNSA. This chain's CDR3 is CASRRGQGAYEQYF. The CDR3 DNA follows: TGTGCCAGCAGGCGGGGACAGGGGGCTTACGAGCAGTACTTC.

The rearrangement links TRBV6-1 to TRBJ2-1; D is perhaps TRBD1 (6 bases). From germline, CDR1 is MNHNS and CDR2 SASEGT. This CDR3 has 13 amino acids. Trimming removed 5 bases at V and 8 bases at J, with 13 bases between. The CDR3 protein is CASSTSRGYEQFF. The CDR3 region has the DNA TGTGCCAGCAGTACTTCTAGGGGGTATGAGCAGTTCTTC.